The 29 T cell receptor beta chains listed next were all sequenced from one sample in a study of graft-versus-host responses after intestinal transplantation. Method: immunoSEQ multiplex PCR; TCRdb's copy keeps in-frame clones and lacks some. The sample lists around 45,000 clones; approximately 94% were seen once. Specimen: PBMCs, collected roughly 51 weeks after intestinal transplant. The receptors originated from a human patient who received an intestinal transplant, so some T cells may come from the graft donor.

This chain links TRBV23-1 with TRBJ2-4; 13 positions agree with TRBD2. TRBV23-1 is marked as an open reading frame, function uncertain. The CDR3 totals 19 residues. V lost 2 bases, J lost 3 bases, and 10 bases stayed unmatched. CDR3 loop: CASSQGLAGATVGKNIQYF. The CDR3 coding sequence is TGCGCCAGCAGTCAAGGACTAGCGGGGGCTACTGTAGGCAAAAACATTCAGTACTTC.

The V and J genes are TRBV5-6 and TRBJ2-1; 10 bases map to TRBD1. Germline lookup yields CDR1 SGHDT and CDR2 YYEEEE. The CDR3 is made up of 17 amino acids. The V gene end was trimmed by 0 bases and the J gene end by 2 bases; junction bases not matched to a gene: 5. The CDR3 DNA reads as TGTGCCAGCAGCTTGGACGTGGGACAGGGGACCTACAATGAGCAGTTCTTC. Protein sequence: CASSLDVGQGTYNEQFF.

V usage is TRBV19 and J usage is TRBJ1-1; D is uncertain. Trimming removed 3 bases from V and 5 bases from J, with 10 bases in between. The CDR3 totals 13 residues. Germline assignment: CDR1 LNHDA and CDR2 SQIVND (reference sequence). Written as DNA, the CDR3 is TGTGCCAGTAGTATGGTAGAGGAAACTGAAGCTTTCTTT. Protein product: CASSMVEETEAFF.

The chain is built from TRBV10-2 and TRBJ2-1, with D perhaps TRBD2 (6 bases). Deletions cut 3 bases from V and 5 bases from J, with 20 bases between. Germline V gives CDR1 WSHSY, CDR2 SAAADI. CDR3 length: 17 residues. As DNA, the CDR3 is TGCGCCAGCAGTGACCCGGGGGTACCCCTAATGAACAATGAGCAGTTCTTC. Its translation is CASSDPGVPLMNNEQFF.

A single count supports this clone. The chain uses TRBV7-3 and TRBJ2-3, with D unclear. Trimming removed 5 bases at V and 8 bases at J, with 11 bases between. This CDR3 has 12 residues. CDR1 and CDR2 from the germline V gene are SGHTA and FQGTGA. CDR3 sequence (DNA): TGTGCCAGCAGCCCCCCCTGGGGTACGCAGTATTTT. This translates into CASSPPWGTQYF.

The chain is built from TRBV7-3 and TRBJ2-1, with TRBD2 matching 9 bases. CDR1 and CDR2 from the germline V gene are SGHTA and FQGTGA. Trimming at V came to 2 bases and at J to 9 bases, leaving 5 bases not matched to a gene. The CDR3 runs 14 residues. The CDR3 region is CASSLRGRAGEQFF. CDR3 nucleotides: TGTGCCAGCAGCTTACGCGGGAGGGCCGGTGAGCAGTTCTTC.

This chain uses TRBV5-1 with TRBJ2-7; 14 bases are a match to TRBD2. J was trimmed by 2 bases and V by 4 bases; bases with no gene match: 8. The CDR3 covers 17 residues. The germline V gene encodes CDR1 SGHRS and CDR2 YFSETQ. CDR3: CASSRGLAGVGTYEQYF. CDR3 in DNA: TGCGCCAGCAGCCGGGGACTAGCGGGAGTTGGGACCTACGAGCAGTACTTC.

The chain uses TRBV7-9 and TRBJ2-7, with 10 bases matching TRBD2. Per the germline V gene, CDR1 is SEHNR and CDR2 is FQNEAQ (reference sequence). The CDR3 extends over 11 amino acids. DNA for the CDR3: TGTTCAGCGGGAGGGCCCTACGAGCAGTACTTC. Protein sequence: CSAGGPYEQYF.

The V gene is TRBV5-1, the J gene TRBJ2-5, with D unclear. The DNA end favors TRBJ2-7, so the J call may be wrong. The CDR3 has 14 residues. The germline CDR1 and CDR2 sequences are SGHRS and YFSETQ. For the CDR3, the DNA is TGCGCCAGCAGCTCTTCAATGGGCTCCTACGAGCAGTACTTC. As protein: CASSSSMGSYEQYF.

The CDR3 is CATSTQLDTDTQYF. CDR3 bases: TGTGCCACCAGCACCCAGCTCGACACAGATACGCAGTATTTT. V gene TRBV15 combines with J gene TRBJ2-3; D is unresolved. Trimming took 4 bases from V and 2 from J, leaving 10 bases between them. The V gene's germline CDR1 is LNHNV and CDR2 YYDKDF (reference sequence). This CDR3 region has 14 residues.

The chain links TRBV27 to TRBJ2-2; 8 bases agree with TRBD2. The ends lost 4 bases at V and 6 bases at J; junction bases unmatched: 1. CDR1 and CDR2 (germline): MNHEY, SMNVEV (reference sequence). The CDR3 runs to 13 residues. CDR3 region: CASSWTSPGELFF. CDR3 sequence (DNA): TGTGCCAGCAGTTGGACTAGCCCCGGGGAGCTGTTTTTT.

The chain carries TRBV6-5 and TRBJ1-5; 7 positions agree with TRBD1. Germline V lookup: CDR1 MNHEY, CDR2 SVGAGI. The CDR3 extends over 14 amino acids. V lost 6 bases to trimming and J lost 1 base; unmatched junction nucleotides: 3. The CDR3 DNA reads TGTGCCAGCAGCCCGGGACAGAGCAATCAGCCCCAGCATTTT. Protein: CASSPGQSNQPQHF.

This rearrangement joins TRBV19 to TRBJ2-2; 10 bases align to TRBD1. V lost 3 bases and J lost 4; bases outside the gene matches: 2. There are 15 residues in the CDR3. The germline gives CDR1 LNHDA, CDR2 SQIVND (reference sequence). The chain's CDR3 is CASSIRTGGTGELFF. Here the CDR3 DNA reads TGTGCCAGTAGTATTCGGACAGGGGGCACCGGGGAGCTGTTTTTT.

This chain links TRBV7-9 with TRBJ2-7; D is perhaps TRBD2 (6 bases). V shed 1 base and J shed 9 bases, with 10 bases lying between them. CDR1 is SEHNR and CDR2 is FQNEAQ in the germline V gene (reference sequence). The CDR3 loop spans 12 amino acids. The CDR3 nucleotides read TGTGCCAGCAGCTTAGATACGGGGGTGCAGTACTTC. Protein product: CASSLDTGVQYF.

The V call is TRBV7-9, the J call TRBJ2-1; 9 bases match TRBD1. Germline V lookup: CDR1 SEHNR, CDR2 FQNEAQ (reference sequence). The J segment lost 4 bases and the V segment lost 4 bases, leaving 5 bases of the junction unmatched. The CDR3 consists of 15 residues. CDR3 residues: CASSSTGGEYNEQFF. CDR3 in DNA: TGTGCCAGCAGCTCTACAGGGGGCGAGTACAATGAGCAGTTCTTC. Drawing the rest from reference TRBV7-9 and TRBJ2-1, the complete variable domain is DTGVSQNPRHKITKRGQNVTFRCDPISEHNRLYWYRQTLGQGPEFLTYFQNEAQLEKSRLLSDRFSAERPKGSFSTLEIQRTEQGDSAMYLCASSSTGGEYNEQFFGPGTRLTVL.

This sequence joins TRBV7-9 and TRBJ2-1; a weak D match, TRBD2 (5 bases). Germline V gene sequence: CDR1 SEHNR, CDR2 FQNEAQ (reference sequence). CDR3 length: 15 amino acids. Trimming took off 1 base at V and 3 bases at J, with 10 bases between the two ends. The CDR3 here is CASSLGGSRYNEQFF. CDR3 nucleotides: TGTGCCAGCAGCTTAGGCGGGTCCCGCTACAATGAGCAGTTCTTC.

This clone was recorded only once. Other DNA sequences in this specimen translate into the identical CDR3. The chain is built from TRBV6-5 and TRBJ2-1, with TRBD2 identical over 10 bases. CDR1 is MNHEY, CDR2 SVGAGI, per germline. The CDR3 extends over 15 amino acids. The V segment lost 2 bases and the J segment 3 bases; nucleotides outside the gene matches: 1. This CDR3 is CASSYSGGDYNEQFF. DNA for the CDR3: TGTGCCAGCAGTTACAGCGGGGGGGACTACAATGAGCAGTTCTTC.

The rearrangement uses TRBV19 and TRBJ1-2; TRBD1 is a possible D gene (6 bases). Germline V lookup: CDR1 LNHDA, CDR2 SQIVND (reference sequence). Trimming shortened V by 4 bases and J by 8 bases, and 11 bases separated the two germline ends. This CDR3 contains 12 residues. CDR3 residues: CASSTQGIGYTF. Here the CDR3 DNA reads TGTGCCAGTAGTACACAGGGTATAGGCTACACCTTC.

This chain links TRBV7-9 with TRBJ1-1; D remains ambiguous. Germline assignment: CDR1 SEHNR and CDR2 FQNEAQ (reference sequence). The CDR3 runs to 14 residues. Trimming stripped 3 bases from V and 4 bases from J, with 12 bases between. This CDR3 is CASSFSYGVTEAFF. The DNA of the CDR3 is TGTGCCAGCAGCTTTAGTTATGGGGTCACTGAAGCTTTCTTT. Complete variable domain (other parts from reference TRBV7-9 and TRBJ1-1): DTGVSQNPRHKITKRGQNVTFRCDPISEHNRLYWYRQTLGQGPEFLTYFQNEAQLEKSRLLSDRFSAERPKGSFSTLEIQRTEQGDSAMYLCASSFSYGVTEAFFGQGTRLTVV.

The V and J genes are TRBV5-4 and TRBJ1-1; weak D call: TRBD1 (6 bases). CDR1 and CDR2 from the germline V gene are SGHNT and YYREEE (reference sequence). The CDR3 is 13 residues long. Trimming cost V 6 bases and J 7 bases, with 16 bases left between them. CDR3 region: CASTAPGDLEAFF. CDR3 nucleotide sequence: TGTGCCAGCACCGCCCCAGGGGACCTTGAAGCTTTCTTT.

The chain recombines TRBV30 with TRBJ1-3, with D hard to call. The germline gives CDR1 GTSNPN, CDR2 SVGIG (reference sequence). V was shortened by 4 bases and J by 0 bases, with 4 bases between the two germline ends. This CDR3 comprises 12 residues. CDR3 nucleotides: TGTGCCTGGAACCTCTCTGGAAACACCATATATTTT. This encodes CAWNLSGNTIYF. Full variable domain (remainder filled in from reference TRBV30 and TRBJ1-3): SQTIHQWPATLVQPVGSPLSLECTVEGTSNPNLYWYRQAAGRGLQLLFYSVGIGQISSEVPQNLSASRPQDRQFILSSKKLLLSDSGFYLCAWNLSGNTIYFGEGSWLTVV.

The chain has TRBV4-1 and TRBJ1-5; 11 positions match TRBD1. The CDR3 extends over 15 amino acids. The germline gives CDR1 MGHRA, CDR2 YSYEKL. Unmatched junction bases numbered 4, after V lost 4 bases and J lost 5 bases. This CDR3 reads CASSPGQGAYQPQHF. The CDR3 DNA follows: TGCGCCAGCAGCCCAGGACAGGGGGCGTATCAGCCCCAGCATTTT.

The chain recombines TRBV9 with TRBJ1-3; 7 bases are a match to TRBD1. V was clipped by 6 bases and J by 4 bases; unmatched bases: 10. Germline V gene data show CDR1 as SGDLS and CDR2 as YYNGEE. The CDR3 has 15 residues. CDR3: CASTTEGAKGNTIYF. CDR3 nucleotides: TGTGCCAGCACCACGGAGGGGGCGAAGGGAAACACCATATATTTT.

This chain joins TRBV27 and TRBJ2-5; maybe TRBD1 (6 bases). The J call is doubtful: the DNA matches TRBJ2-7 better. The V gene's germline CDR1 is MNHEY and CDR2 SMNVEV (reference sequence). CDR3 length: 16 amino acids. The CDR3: CASSLNKGDKWVEQYF. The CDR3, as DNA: TGTGCCAGCAGTCTAAATAAGGGGGACAAGTGGGTCGAGCAGTACTTC.

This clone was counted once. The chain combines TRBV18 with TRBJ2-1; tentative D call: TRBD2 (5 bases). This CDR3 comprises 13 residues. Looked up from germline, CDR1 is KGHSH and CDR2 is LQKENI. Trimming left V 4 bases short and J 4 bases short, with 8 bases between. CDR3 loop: CASSLSAYNEQFF. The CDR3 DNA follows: TGTGCCAGCTCACTTAGCGCGTACAATGAGCAGTTCTTC.

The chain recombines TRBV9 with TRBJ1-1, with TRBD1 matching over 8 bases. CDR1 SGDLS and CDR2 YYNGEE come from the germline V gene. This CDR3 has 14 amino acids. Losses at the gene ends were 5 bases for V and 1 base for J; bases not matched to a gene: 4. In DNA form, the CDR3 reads TGTGCCAGCAGGGGACAGGAGACGAACACTGAAGCTTTCTTT. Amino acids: CASRGQETNTEAFF.

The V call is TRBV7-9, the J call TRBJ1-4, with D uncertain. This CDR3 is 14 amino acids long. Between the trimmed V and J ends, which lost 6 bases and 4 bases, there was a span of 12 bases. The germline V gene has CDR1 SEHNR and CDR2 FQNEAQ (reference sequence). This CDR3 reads CASSPTASNEKLFF. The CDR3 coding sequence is TGTGCCAGCAGTCCGACGGCGAGTAATGAAAAACTGTTTTTT.

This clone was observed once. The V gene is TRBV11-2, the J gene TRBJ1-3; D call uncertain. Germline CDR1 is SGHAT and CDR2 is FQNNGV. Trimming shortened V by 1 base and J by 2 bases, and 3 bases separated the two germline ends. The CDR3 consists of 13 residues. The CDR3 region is CASSLAPGNTIYF. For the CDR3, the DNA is TGTGCCAGCAGCTTAGCCCCTGGAAACACCATATATTTT. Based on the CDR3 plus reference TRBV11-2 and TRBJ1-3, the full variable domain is EAGVAQSPRYKIIEKRQSVAFWCNPISGHATLYWYQQILGQGPKLLIQFQNNGVVDDSQLPKDRFSAERLKGVDSTLKIQPAKLEDSAVYLCASSLAPGNTIYFGEGSWLTVV.

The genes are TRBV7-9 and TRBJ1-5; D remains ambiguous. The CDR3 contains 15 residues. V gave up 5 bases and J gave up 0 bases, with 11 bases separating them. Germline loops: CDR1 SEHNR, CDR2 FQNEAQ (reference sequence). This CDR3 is CASSLDTYSNQPQHF. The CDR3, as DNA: TGTGCCAGCAGCCTAGACACCTATAGCAATCAGCCCCAGCATTTT.